One sample yielded the 10 T cell receptor beta chains listed below, sequenced in a study of T cells after posttransplantation cyclophosphamide. Sequencing used immunoSEQ multiplex PCR; TCRdb keeps in-frame clones, though not all of them. The sample lists 9,000 to 10,000 clones; more than 75% were seen once. Methotrexate plus calcineurin inhibitor accompanied controls' myeloablative marrow transplants; sampling was 1 year later. The material sequenced was PBMCs, taken after an allogeneic stem cell transplant with a calcineurin inhibitor and methotrexate. The receptors were sampled from a young adult male patient who received an allogeneic stem cell transplant from an unrelated donor, was CMV-positive, and had no GVHD. The graft donor may have contributed some T cells.

This chain links TRBV7-9 with TRBJ2-1, with TRBD2 identical over 7 bases. Germline V gives CDR1 SEHNR, CDR2 FQNEAQ (reference sequence). V lost 4 bases to trimming and J lost 6 bases; unmatched junction nucleotides: 6. CDR3 length equals 14 residues. As DNA, the CDR3 is TGTGCCAGCAGCTCCTCGACTAGCTTCAATGAGCAGTTCTTC. Residues: CASSSSTSFNEQFF.

The rearrangement joins TRBV10-2 to TRBJ1-5; D not resolved. Trimming stripped 2 bases from V and 2 bases from J, with 4 bases between. The germline V gene encodes CDR1 WSHSY and CDR2 SAAADI. This CDR3 region has 13 residues. The CDR3 reads CASSEAGNQPQHF. The CDR3 DNA follows: TGCGCCAGCAGTGAGGCGGGCAATCAGCCCCAGCATTTT.

The genes are TRBV6-5 and TRBJ2-5, with TRBD1 as a possible D gene (5 bases). The V gene's germline CDR1 is MNHEY and CDR2 SVGAGI. This CDR3 has 13 residues. Trimming removed 6 bases from V and 1 base from J, with 9 bases in between. The CDR3 DNA reads TGTGCCAGCAGGCGGACACTCCAAGAGACCCAGTACTTC. This encodes CASRRTLQETQYF.

With respect to this clone: Since no conserved phenylalanine or tryptophan closes the CDR3, a read error is the likely cause. The DNA is omitted, as the CDR3 cannot be located on it reliably, and the CDR3 follows TCRdb's listing. V usage is TRBV7-2 and J usage is TRBJ2-7; the table calls TRBD2, which could not be checked here. Germline CDR1 is SGHTA and CDR2 is FQGNSA. The CDR3 contains 12 residues when both ends are counted. CDR3 region: CASSLTGYEQYL.

The sample holds a few counts of this clone. The chain links TRBV7-2 to TRBJ2-4; 10 positions agree with TRBD2. CDR1 is SGHTA and CDR2 is FQGNSA in the germline V gene. The CDR3 totals 18 residues. The ends lost 2 bases at V and 2 bases at J; junction bases unmatched: 9. CDR3 region: CASSLWLAGDETKNIQYF. CDR3 DNA: TGTGCCAGCAGCTTATGGCTAGCGGGAGACGAAACCAAAAACATTCAGTACTTC.

The V and J genes are TRBV11-3 and TRBJ2-3; D possibly corresponds to TRBD2 (5 bases). Germline CDR1 is SGHNT and CDR2 is YENEEA. CDR3 length: 17 residues. V lost 0 bases and J lost 2, with 15 bases in between. The CDR3: CASSLDGGWGTTDTQYF. The CDR3 DNA reads as TGTGCCAGCAGCTTAGACGGCGGGTGGGGAACCACAGATACGCAGTATTTT.

The chain employs TRBV25-1 and TRBJ1-2; no definite D call. Trimming stripped 3 bases from V and 8 bases from J, with 16 bases between. CDR3 size: 14 residues. CDR1 is MGHDK and CDR2 is SYGVNS in the germline V gene. The CDR3 here is CASSDYGDLGGYTF. The CDR3 DNA reads as TGTGCCAGCAGTGATTACGGGGATCTGGGGGGCTACACCTTC.

The rearrangement links TRBV5-6 to TRBJ2-7; D gene uncertain. Trimming pared 0 bases from V and 4 bases from J, leaving 5 bases between. CDR1 is SGHDT and CDR2 is YYEEEE in the germline V gene. The CDR3 sequence is 12 residues long. CDR3 in DNA: TGTGCCAGCAGCTTGGTGTCGTACGAGCAGTACTTC. Its translation is CASSLVSYEQYF.

This chain joins TRBV11-2 and TRBJ1-1, with D possibly being TRBD1 (6 bases). The CDR3 spans 16 residues. Germline loops: CDR1 SGHAT, CDR2 FQNNGV. The V and J ends lost 1 base and 2 bases respectively, with 14 bases between them. In nucleotides, the CDR3 is TGTGCCAGCAGCTTAGTTAGGGGGTCGGGAAACACTGAAGCTTTCTTT. Its translation is CASSLVRGSGNTEAFF.

V gene TRBV5-8 combines with J gene TRBJ2-2, with a tentative D call TRBD2 (5 bases). The CDR3 sequence is 13 residues long. Germline V lookup: CDR1 SGHTS, CDR2 YDEGEE. The V and J ends lost 4 bases and 5 bases respectively, with 9 bases between them. CDR3 sequence reads: CASSQLVTGELFF. The CDR3, as DNA: TGTGCCAGCAGCCAACTAGTAACCGGGGAGCTGTTTTTT.